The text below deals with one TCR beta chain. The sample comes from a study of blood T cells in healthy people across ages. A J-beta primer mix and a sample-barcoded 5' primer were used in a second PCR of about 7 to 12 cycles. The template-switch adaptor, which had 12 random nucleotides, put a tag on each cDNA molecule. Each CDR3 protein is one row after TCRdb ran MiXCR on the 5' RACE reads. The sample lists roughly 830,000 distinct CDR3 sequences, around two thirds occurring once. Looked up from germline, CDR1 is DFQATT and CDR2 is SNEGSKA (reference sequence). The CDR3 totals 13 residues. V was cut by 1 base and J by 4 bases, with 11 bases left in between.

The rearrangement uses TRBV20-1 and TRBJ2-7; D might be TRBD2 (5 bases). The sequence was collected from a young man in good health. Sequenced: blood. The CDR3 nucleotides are TGCAGTGCTAGAGTCACTAGTCGGTACGAGCAGTACTTC. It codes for CSARVTSRYEQYF.